The 31 T cell receptor beta chains reported below all come from one sample, sequenced in a study of cytomegalovirus exposure and HLA in healthy donors. In the PCR, 60 Vbeta and 13 Jbeta primers were used. TCRdb keeps only in-frame clones here, not all; method: immunoSEQ multiplex PCR. The profile shows about 120,000 clones, roughly 69% of them singletons. The specimen sequenced was PBMCs. The receptors here all came from a human donor in good health.

This clone showed up just once. This rearrangement joins TRBV5-4 to TRBJ1-1; D is unclear. The germline gives CDR1 SGHNT, CDR2 YYREEE (reference sequence). V was pared by 5 bases and J by 1 base, with 9 bases between. CDR3 length: 13 residues. The CDR3 is CASRFGENTEAFF. For the CDR3, the DNA is TGTGCCAGCAGGTTCGGGGAGAACACTGAAGCTTTCTTT.

CDR3 bases: TGTGCCTGGACCACCATAAGGACAGGGAGTAATTCACCCCTCCACTTT. It is translated as CAWTTIRTGSNSPLHF. The genes are TRBV30 and TRBJ1-6; 8 bases fit TRBD1. After removal of 4 bases from V and 6 bases from J, the junction contained 11 bases not matched to a gene. The CDR3 has 16 residues. Germline values: CDR1 GTSNPN, CDR2 SVGIG (reference sequence).

J is TRBJ1-2 and V is TRBV7-9; 7 bases match TRBD1. V trimming: 2 bases; J trimming: 3 bases; junction bases outside the gene matches: 6. Per the germline V gene, CDR1 is SEHNR and CDR2 is FQNEAQ (reference sequence). CDR3 length: 15 amino acids. The CDR3: CASSLWQGVDYGYTF. The DNA for the CDR3 is TGTGCCAGCAGCTTATGGCAGGGGGTAGACTATGGCTACACCTTC.

The chain combines TRBV5-5 with TRBJ1-5; D possibly corresponds to TRBD1 (6 bases). Germline V gene data show CDR1 as SGHKS and CDR2 as YYEKEE (reference sequence). V was cut by 4 bases and J by 1 base, with 18 bases left in between. This CDR3 comprises 17 residues. CDR3 in amino acids: CASSILTGSGSNQPQHF. The DNA for the CDR3 is TGTGCCAGCAGCATCCTTACAGGGTCAGGCAGCAATCAGCCCCAGCATTTT.

This clone was detected a few times. The V call is TRBV5-1, the J call TRBJ2-7; no clear D gene. CDR1 is SGHRS and CDR2 is YFSETQ in the germline V gene. Trimming shortened V by 2 bases and J by 4 bases, and 7 bases separated the two germline ends. This CDR3 has 12 amino acids. DNA of the CDR3: TGCGCCAGCAGCTTACTGAATTACGAGCAGTACTTC. This gives the protein CASSLLNYEQYF. The full variable domain, completed using reference TRBV5-1 and TRBJ2-7, is KAGVTQTPRYLIKTRGQQVTLSCSPISGHRSVSWYQQTPGQGLQFLFEYFSETQRNKGNFPGRFSGRQFSNSRSEMNVSTLELGDSALYLCASSLLNYEQYFGPGTRLTVT.

This chain links TRBV30 with TRBJ1-2; the D is unclear. V lost 4 bases, J lost 2 bases, and 8 bases lay in between. Per the germline V gene, CDR1 is GTSNPN and CDR2 is SVGIG (reference sequence). The CDR3 loop spans 12 amino acids. The CDR3 reads CAWKLENYGYTF. The DNA for the CDR3 is TGTGCCTGGAAATTGGAGAACTATGGCTACACCTTC. Looking up the rest from reference TRBV30 and TRBJ1-2 gives the full variable domain: SQTIHQWPATLVQPVGSPLSLECTVEGTSNPNLYWYRQAAGRGLQLLFYSVGIGQISSEVPQNLSASRPQDRQFILSSKKLLLSDSGFYLCAWKLENYGYTFGSGTRLTVV.

This clone occurred once. The chain employs TRBV7-2 and TRBJ1-5, with a possible D match to TRBD1 (5 bases). The length of the CDR3 is 14 residues. Germline V gene lookup returns CDR1 SGHTA and CDR2 FQGNSA. V was shortened by 1 base and J by 3 bases, with 7 bases between the two germline ends. The CDR3 loop is CASSLVTDNQPQHF. In DNA, the CDR3 is TGTGCCAGCAGCTTAGTGACAGACAATCAGCCCCAGCATTTT.

The chain links TRBV27 to TRBJ2-3; 14 nucleotides line up with TRBD2. Germline CDR1 reads MNHEY; CDR2 reads SMNVEV (reference sequence). Unmatched junction bases numbered 2, after V lost 7 bases and J lost 5 bases. This CDR3 region has 14 residues. CDR3 in DNA: TGTGCCAGCACCGGGACTAGCGGGAGAGATACGCAGTATTTT. Translating gives CASTGTSGRDTQYF.

The chain recombines TRBV29-1 with TRBJ2-1; a weak D match, TRBD2 (7 bases). Looked up from germline, CDR1 is SQVTM and CDR2 is ANQGSEA. CDR3 length: 12 residues. Trimming cost V 7 bases and J 6 bases, with 13 bases left between them. CDR3 bases: TGCAGCGCGAGGGGAGGGGGCAATGAGCAGTTCTTC. Translated: CSARGGGNEQFF.

The table lists this clone with a few counts. The chain is built from TRBV6-5 and TRBJ1-1; D gene unclear. V was pared by 6 bases and J by 2 bases, with 10 bases between. Germline lookup yields CDR1 MNHEY and CDR2 SVGAGI. The CDR3 consists of 13 residues. The CDR3 loop reads CASSPLRNTEAFF. In nucleotides, the CDR3 is TGTGCCAGCAGCCCCTTGAGAAACACTGAAGCTTTCTTT.

This sequence joins TRBV7-2 and TRBJ1-1; D gene ambiguous. Germline loops: CDR1 SGHTA, CDR2 FQGNSA. This CDR3 contains 11 residues. With 5 bases removed from V and 8 bases from J, the gap between germline ends came to 9 bases. The CDR3 DNA follows: TGTGCCAGCAGCCCCCGGTCGGAAGCTTTCTTT. This gives the protein CASSPRSEAFF.

J is TRBJ1-2 and V is TRBV6-5; 9 bases map to TRBD1. Looked up from germline, CDR1 is MNHEY and CDR2 is SVGAGI. The CDR3 contains 15 residues. Trimming took 6 bases from V and 6 from J; bases not matched to a gene: 11. CDR3 loop: CASSRTGTGLNGYTF. The CDR3 nucleotides are TGTGCCAGCAGCCGTACCGGGACAGGGCTCAATGGCTACACCTTC.

V and J are TRBV15 and TRBJ2-1, with 7 bases matching TRBD1. The junction had 7 bases not matched to a gene; V was cut back by 4 bases and J by 4 bases. Looked up from germline, CDR1 is LNHNV and CDR2 is YYDKDF (reference sequence). The CDR3 loop spans 15 amino acids. This CDR3 is CATSMGQLVYNEQFF. The CDR3 nucleotides are TGTGCCACCAGCATGGGACAGCTAGTTTACAATGAGCAGTTCTTC.

V gene TRBV7-8 combines with J gene TRBJ2-7; D perhaps matches TRBD1 (7 bases). Germline CDR1 reads SGHVS; CDR2 reads FQNEAQ. The CDR3 contains 13 residues. V lost 5 bases to trimming and J lost 6 bases, with 14 bases between them. The CDR3 sequence is CASSARQGGEQYF. The CDR3 region has the DNA TGTGCCAGCAGCGCGAGACAGGGAGGCGAGCAGTACTTC.

This sequence joins TRBV10-1 and TRBJ2-5; D not resolved. V was pared by 5 bases and J by 3 bases, with 16 bases between. The CDR3 has 15 amino acids. Germline values: CDR1 WNHNN, CDR2 SYGVQD (reference sequence). CDR3 nucleotide sequence: TGCGCCAGCAGTCGAGTCTACGGTGGAGAAGAGACCCAGTACTTC. It translates to CASSRVYGGEETQYF.

The rearrangement links TRBV27 to TRBJ2-7; D is possibly TRBD1 (5 bases). Germline loops: CDR1 MNHEY, CDR2 SMNVEV (reference sequence). The ends were cut back, 5 bases at V and 3 bases at J, with 20 bases in the middle. CDR3 length: 16 residues. The CDR3 region has the DNA TGTGCCAGCAGTCCCCGCAGGGCAGGTTGGCTCTACGAGCAGTACTTC. Protein sequence: CASSPRRAGWLYEQYF.

This clone turned up a few times. The gene calls are TRBV2 and TRBJ1-1, with D perhaps matching TRBD1 (5 bases). Trimming shortened V by 5 bases and J by 0 bases, and 10 bases separated the two germline ends. The CDR3 totals 14 residues. Germline assignment: CDR1 SNHLY and CDR2 FYNNEI. The chain's CDR3 is CASSPRVMNTEAFF. The CDR3, as DNA: TGTGCCAGCAGTCCCAGGGTGATGAACACTGAAGCTTTCTTT.

This chain joins TRBV2 and TRBJ2-7; 8 positions agree with TRBD2. The CDR3 loop spans 13 amino acids. Trimming took 6 bases from V and 3 from J; bases not matched to a gene: 4. The germline V gene has CDR1 SNHLY and CDR2 FYNNEI. The CDR3 region is CASSGGGGYEQYF. The CDR3 DNA sequence: TGTGCCAGCAGCGGGGGGGGAGGCTACGAGCAGTACTTC.

This clone was observed a few times. An end of the junction does not agree with germline; a read error may underlie this. The rearrangement joins TRBV28 to TRBJ2-4, with TRBD1 identical over 8 bases. The germline CDR1 and CDR2 sequences are MDHEN and SYDVKM. This CDR3 contains 14 residues. The CDR3 reads CASSFRQGANVQYF. The CDR3 region has the DNA TGTGCCAGCAGTTTTCGGCAGGGGGCAAACGTTCAGTACTTC.

The chain combines TRBV9 with TRBJ2-1; 10 bases align to TRBD2. V lost 0 bases and J lost 5; bases outside the gene matches: 5. In germline, CDR1 is SGDLS, CDR2 YYNGEE. The CDR3 loop spans 16 amino acids. The chain's CDR3 is CASSVASSGGDNEQFF. For the CDR3, the DNA is TGTGCCAGCAGCGTAGCCTCTAGCGGGGGTGACAATGAGCAGTTCTTC.

This clone was counted between two and nine times. The chain combines TRBV5-4 with TRBJ1-1; TRBD1 aligns across 10 bases. V was pared by 4 bases and J by 10 bases, with 7 bases of the junction left unmatched. The CDR3 runs to 13 residues. Germline V CDR1 and CDR2: SGHNT, YYREEE (reference sequence). The CDR3 loop reads CASSPRDRGIAFF. The CDR3 DNA reads TGTGCCAGCAGCCCTCGGGACAGGGGAATAGCTTTCTTT.

The chain links TRBV7-2 to TRBJ1-1, with D possibly being TRBD1 (5 bases). This CDR3 region has 15 residues. V was clipped by 5 bases and J by 4 bases, with 17 bases between them. Germline V lookup: CDR1 SGHTA, CDR2 FQGNSA. CDR3 nucleotide sequence: TGTGCCAGCAGCGAAGGGGCCAGTTTGGTCACTGAAGCTTTCTTT. Protein: CASSEGASLVTEAFF.

This rearrangement joins TRBV4-1 to TRBJ1-2; D not certain. The CDR3 contains 13 residues. Per the germline V gene, CDR1 is MGHRA and CDR2 is YSYEKL. V was cut by 6 bases and J by 10 bases, with 18 bases left in between. The CDR3 DNA sequence: TGCGCCAGCAGGCAACGGGAGATTGGGTCCTACACCTTC. It codes for CASRQREIGSYTF.

The chain recombines TRBV13 with TRBJ2-3; TRBD2 agrees at 7 bases. CDR3 length: 18 amino acids. The germline gives CDR1 PRHDT, CDR2 FYEKMQ (reference sequence). The V gene end was trimmed by 4 bases and the J gene end by 0 bases; junction bases not matched to a gene: 13. The CDR3 is CASSSLPRGSFSTDTQYF. Here the CDR3 DNA reads TGTGCCAGCAGCTCGCTACCGCGGGGGTCCTTTAGCACAGATACGCAGTATTTT.

This clone was picked up a small number of times. The chain joins TRBV30 to TRBJ1-3, with 8 bases fitting TRBD1. There are 15 residues in the CDR3. J gave up 5 bases and V 1 base, and 7 bases lay outside the gene matches. Looked up from germline, CDR1 is GTSNPN and CDR2 is SVGIG (reference sequence). The CDR3 region is CAWSEWDRWRNTIYF. The CDR3 DNA is TGTGCCTGGAGTGAATGGGACAGGTGGCGAAACACCATATATTTT.

J is TRBJ2-7 and V is TRBV5-6; tentative D call: TRBD2 (5 bases). Germline assignment: CDR1 SGHDT and CDR2 YYEEEE. V lost 4 bases to trimming and J lost 3 bases, with 20 bases between them. This CDR3 has 16 amino acids. The CDR3 DNA reads as TGTGCCAGCAGCATCAGTTTGACTATGCACGGCTACGAGCAGTACTTC. This gives the protein CASSISLTMHGYEQYF. Complete variable domain (other parts from reference TRBV5-6 and TRBJ2-7): DAGVTQSPTHLIKTRGQQVTLRCSPKSGHDTVSWYQQALGQGPQFIFQYYEEEERQRGNFPDRFSGHQFPNYSSELNVNALLLGDSALYLCASSISLTMHGYEQYFGPGTRLTVT.

The V call is TRBV9, the J call TRBJ1-3, with D perhaps TRBD1 (6 bases). There are 15 residues in the CDR3. With 4 bases removed from V and 7 bases from J, the gap between germline ends came to 18 bases. Germline V gene data show CDR1 as SGDLS and CDR2 as YYNGEE. CDR3 nucleotides: TGTGCCAGCAGCCGAGATAGTGGAAGGGGGAACACCATATATTTT. Translation: CASSRDSGRGNTIYF. Full variable domain (remainder filled in from reference TRBV9 and TRBJ1-3): DSGVTQTPKHLITATGQRVTLRCSPRSGDLSVYWYQQSLDQGLQFLIQYYNGEERAKGNILERFSAQQFPDLHSELNLSSLELGDSALYFCASSRDSGRGNTIYFGEGSWLTVV.

The count of this clone is one. The chain links TRBV6-6 to TRBJ2-7; 8 bases map to TRBD1. The CDR3 runs 11 residues. V shed 5 bases and J 11 bases; nucleotides not matched to a gene: 5. The V gene's germline CDR1 is MNHNY and CDR2 SVGAGI (reference sequence). CDR3 DNA sequence: TGTGCCAGCAGTGAGACAGGGGAAAAGTACTTC. Translation gives CASSETGEKYF.

This sequence joins TRBV14 and TRBJ2-5; TRBD1 aligns across 11 bases. The CDR3 contains 15 residues. The germline V gene has CDR1 SGHDN and CDR2 FVKESK. The J segment lost 5 bases and the V segment lost 2 bases, leaving 4 bases of the junction unmatched. The chain's CDR3 is CASSQRTGGKETQYF. The CDR3 coding sequence is TGTGCCAGCAGCCAACGGACAGGGGGCAAGGAGACCCAGTACTTC.

The gene calls are TRBV7-9 and TRBJ1-4; D possibly corresponds to TRBD1 (6 bases). The CDR3 extends over 18 amino acids. V lost 2 bases, J lost 6 bases, and 22 bases lay in between. Germline CDR1 reads SEHNR; CDR2 reads FQNEAQ (reference sequence). CDR3 sequence (DNA): TGTGCCAGCAGCTTACTCCCGACCCGGACAGTCCAGGATGAAAAACTGTTTTTT. It specifies CASSLLPTRTVQDEKLFF.

The gene calls are TRBV5-1 and TRBJ1-6; 10 nucleotides align to TRBD1. The V gene end was trimmed by 4 bases and the J gene end by 10 bases; junction bases not matched to a gene: 5. Germline values: CDR1 SGHRS, CDR2 YFSETQ. The CDR3 sequence is 14 residues long. CDR3 protein: CASSQGTGDSPLHF. The CDR3 nucleotides read TGCGCCAGCAGCCAAGGGACAGGGGACTCACCCCTCCACTTT.